One sample yielded the 21 T cell receptor beta chains listed below, sequenced in a study of type 1 regulatory T cells. TCRdb passed the reads through MiXCR, listing each CDR3 protein once. This repertoire shows fewer than 75,000 distinct CDR3 sequences, more than 45% found once; its top ten account for about 2%. No antigen is known for these receptors. Sequencing used cultured non-Tr1 T cells, either the whole culture or a sorted T cell fraction (not recorded which). The receptors stem from a human donor in good health.

In nucleotides, the CDR3 is TGTGCCAGCAGTCCGGGAACAGGTCTGAATTCACCCCTCCACTTT. This encodes CASSPGTGLNSPLHF. The chain combines TRBV6-2 or TRBV6-3 with TRBJ1-6, with D perhaps TRBD1 (5 bases). The germline V gene encodes CDR1 MNHEY and CDR2 SVGEGT. This CDR3 is 15 amino acids long. The germline V and J ends were trimmed by 5 bases and 7 bases, with 15 bases remaining between them.

Only a few counts were recorded for this clonotype. The chain employs TRBV5-6 and TRBJ2-3; the D is unclear. The ends were cut back, 1 base at V and 6 bases at J, with 12 bases in the middle. This CDR3 region has 14 residues. The germline CDR1 and CDR2 sequences are SGHDT and YYEEEE. As DNA, the CDR3 is TGTGCCAGCAGCTTGTTCAGCGCTGCCGATACGCAGTATTTT. Protein sequence: CASSLFSAADTQYF.

This chain joins TRBV3-1 and TRBJ2-6, with D uncertain. V shed 3 bases and J shed 4 bases, with 10 bases lying between them. CDR3 length: 15 residues. From germline, CDR1 is LGHDT and CDR2 YNNKEL (reference sequence). The CDR3 sequence is CASSHPFAGANVLTF. The CDR3, as DNA: TGTGCCAGCAGCCACCCATTTGCAGGGGCCAACGTCCTGACTTTC.

The chain carries TRBV20-1 and TRBJ2-5; D possibly corresponds to TRBD1 (6 bases). The germline V gene encodes CDR1 DFQATT and CDR2 SNEGSKA (reference sequence). The length of the CDR3 is 12 residues. The CDR3 coding sequence is TGCAATGCCCCGGCAGGGGTGGAGACCCAGTACTTC. This encodes CNAPAGVETQYF.

The chain is built from TRBV29-1 and TRBJ1-1; TRBD1 is a possible D gene (6 bases). CDR3 length: 14 amino acids. V lost 6 bases and J lost 1, with 15 bases in between. Germline loops: CDR1 SQVTM, CDR2 ANQGSEA. DNA for the CDR3: TGCAGCGTGACGGGGGGCAGAAAGAACACTGAAGCTTTCTTT. As protein: CSVTGGRKNTEAFF.

This clonotype has just a few counts. The rearrangement joins TRBV25-1 to TRBJ1-2; D possibly corresponds to TRBD1 (5 bases). This CDR3 is 15 amino acids long. Trimming removed 1 base at V and 2 bases at J, with 11 bases between. Germline-derived CDR1 and CDR2 are MGHDK and SYGVNS. CDR3 bases: TGTGCCAGCAGTGAATTAGGGGAACCGAACTATGGCTACACCTTC. Its protein is CASSELGEPNYGYTF.

The V and J genes are TRBV12-3 or TRBV12-4 and TRBJ2-5; 14 nucleotides agree with TRBD2. The CDR3 loop spans 18 amino acids. The V and J ends lost 3 bases and 5 bases, in that order; junction bases with no gene match: 11. In DNA, the CDR3 is TGTGCCAGCAGTTTCCGGAAGACTAGCGGGGGGGCCCCTGAGACCCAGTACTTC. It translates to CASSFRKTSGGAPETQYF.

In DNA, the CDR3 is TGTGCCAGCAGTTTGGGACAGAACCTCCAAGAGACCCAGTACTTC. Translating gives CASSLGQNLQETQYF. The rearrangement uses TRBV2 and TRBJ2-5, with 7 nucleotides matching TRBD1. The germline gives CDR1 SNHLY, CDR2 FYNNEI. Germline trimming cut 5 bases from V and 1 base from J; bases unmatched to any gene: 7. There are 15 residues in the CDR3. The full variable domain, rest sourced from reference TRBV2 and TRBJ2-5, is EPEVTQTPSHQVTQMGQEVILRCVPISNHLYFYWYRQILGQKVEFLVSFYNNEISEKSEIFDDQFSVERPDGSNFTLKIRSTKLEDSAMYFCASSLGQNLQETQYFGPGTRLLVL.

The rearrangement links TRBV20-1 to TRBJ2-7, with TRBD1 as a possible D gene (6 bases). V was cut by 1 base and J by 6 bases, with 13 bases left in between. The CDR3 is made up of 13 amino acids. CDR1 DFQATT and CDR2 SNEGSKA come from the germline V gene (reference sequence). DNA for the CDR3: TGCAGTGCTAGAGTCCCAGGGGCCCCCGAGCAGTACTTC. Translating gives CSARVPGAPEQYF.

The chain combines TRBV20-1 with TRBJ1-1; a weak D match, TRBD1 (5 bases). V was shortened by 6 bases and J by 5 bases, with 19 bases between the two germline ends. This CDR3 contains 14 residues. From germline, CDR1 is DFQATT and CDR2 SNEGSKA (reference sequence). This CDR3 is CSASRRVQRTEAFF. The CDR3 bases are TGCAGTGCCTCCCGCAGGGTCCAGCGGACTGAAGCTTTCTTT.

This chain connects TRBV20-1 to TRBJ1-1; unclear D gene. CDR1 is DFQATT and CDR2 is SNEGSKA in the germline V gene (reference sequence). CDR3 length: 14 residues. Deletions cut 6 bases from V and 1 base from J, with 15 bases between. The DNA for the CDR3 is TGCAGTGCCACGAATTTGGACGGGAACACTGAAGCTTTCTTT. This gives the protein CSATNLDGNTEAFF.

The V gene is TRBV7-3, the J gene TRBJ2-1; the D gene is possibly TRBD1 (6 bases). The CDR3 totals 16 residues. V was shortened by 2 bases and J by 7 bases, with 18 bases between the two germline ends. Germline V gene lookup returns CDR1 SGHTA and CDR2 FQGTGA. The CDR3 here is CASSLFAGGGQNEQFF. DNA for the CDR3: TGTGCCAGCAGCTTATTCGCTGGGGGCGGCCAAAATGAGCAGTTCTTC.

The rearrangement joins TRBV5-1 to TRBJ2-7; the match to TRBD1 covers 7 bases. The germline CDR1 and CDR2 sequences are SGHRS and YFSETQ. The J segment lost 5 bases and the V segment lost 3 bases, leaving 8 bases of the junction unmatched. The CDR3 sequence is 14 residues long. CDR3: CASSSGGQTNEQYF. The CDR3 nucleotides are TGCGCCAGCAGCTCAGGGGGACAAACAAACGAGCAGTACTTC.

In its sample, this clonotype was seen a few times. The rearrangement uses TRBV12-3 or TRBV12-4 and TRBJ1-1; 7 nucleotides align to TRBD1. J lost 1 base, V lost 5 bases, and 4 bases had no gene match. This CDR3 has 14 amino acids. The CDR3 spells CASSARQGNTEAFF. CDR3 coding DNA: TGTGCCAGCAGTGCCAGACAGGGGAACACTGAAGCTTTCTTT.

This clonotype was counted at least ten times. The rearrangement joins TRBV12-3 or TRBV12-4 to TRBJ2-7, with 14 nucleotides matching TRBD2. Trimming at V came to 5 bases and at J to 4 bases, leaving 13 bases not matched to a gene. The CDR3 runs to 18 residues. CDR3 loop: CASSQGGLAGEPEYEQYF. CDR3 DNA sequence: TGTGCCAGCAGTCAAGGGGGACTAGCGGGGGAACCTGAATACGAGCAGTACTTC.

This clonotype was detected a few times. The chain couples TRBV18 to TRBJ2-7; D is ambiguous. The CDR3 length is 11 residues. Trimming left V 6 bases short and J 5 bases short, with 8 bases between. The germline gives CDR1 KGHSH, CDR2 LQKENI. CDR3 DNA sequence: TGTGCCAGCTCGGTCGTCGACGAGCAGTACTTC. Translation gives CASSVVDEQYF. Full variable domain (missing parts from reference TRBV18 and TRBJ2-7): NAGVMQNPRHLVRRRGQEARLRCSPMKGHSHVYWYRQLPEEGLKFMVYLQKENIIDESGMPKERFSAEFPKEGPSILRIQQVVRGDSAAYFCASSVVDEQYFGPGTRLTVT.

The chain recombines TRBV7-9 with TRBJ2-1; D is perhaps TRBD1 (6 bases). V lost 4 bases to trimming and J lost 5 bases, with 18 bases between them. CDR3 size: 16 residues. The germline V gene encodes CDR1 SEHNR and CDR2 FQNEAQ (reference sequence). CDR3 region: CASSSPDSRGNNEQFF. CDR3 DNA: TGTGCCAGCAGCTCCCCGGACAGTCGGGGAAACAATGAGCAGTTCTTC.

This clonotype was seen only once. CDR3 in DNA: TGCAGTGCTGGCGGGACAGGGTGGGGTTTGAACACTGAAGCTTTCTTT. Amino acid sequence: CSAGGTGWGLNTEAFF. This rearrangement joins TRBV20-1 to TRBJ1-1; TRBD1 agrees at 9 bases. Germline V gene lookup returns CDR1 DFQATT and CDR2 SNEGSKA (reference sequence). The ends lost 5 bases at V and 0 bases at J; junction bases unmatched: 10. The CDR3 sequence is 16 residues long.

This clonotype came up a few times. This chain connects TRBV19 to TRBJ2-1, with 8 bases that match TRBD1. The ends lost 2 bases at V and 4 bases at J; junction bases unmatched: 13. In germline, CDR1 is LNHDA, CDR2 SQIVND (reference sequence). This CDR3 contains 18 residues. In DNA form, the CDR3 reads TGTGCCAGTAGTATAAGATTCTCCCGGACAGGGACTTACAATGAGCAGTTCTTC. Encoded protein: CASSIRFSRTGTYNEQFF.

The chain joins TRBV7-3 to TRBJ2-6; D not resolved. This CDR3 is 13 amino acids long. The germline V and J ends were trimmed by 4 bases and 4 bases, with 5 bases remaining between them. CDR1 and CDR2 from the germline V gene are SGHTA and FQGTGA. CDR3 amino acids: CASSSAGANVLTF. Here the CDR3 DNA reads TGTGCCAGCAGCTCCGCCGGGGCCAACGTCCTGACTTTC. Using reference TRBV7-3 and TRBJ2-6 for the parts outside the CDR3, the full variable domain is GAGVSQTPSNKVTEKGKYVELRCDPISGHTALYWYRQSLGQGPEFLIYFQGTGAADDSGLPNDRFFAVRPEGSVSTLKIQRTERGDSAVYLCASSSAGANVLTFGAGSRLTVL.

The V and J genes are TRBV27 and TRBJ2-2; 7 positions match TRBD2. V lost 1 base and J lost 4; bases outside the gene matches: 3. Germline-derived CDR1 and CDR2 are MNHEY and SMNVEV (reference sequence). The CDR3 covers 15 residues. CDR3: CASSLLGGSTGELFF. For the CDR3, the DNA is TGTGCCAGCAGTTTATTGGGGGGGAGCACCGGGGAGCTGTTTTTT.